This note documents a single TCR beta chain sequence. This sample stems from a study of OX40 agonist ivuxolimab in advanced cancers. The CDR3 is 16 amino acids. Profiling relied on immunoSEQ multiplex PCR, and the TCRdb table lists in-frame clones only, not all of them. The data hold fewer than 85,000 clones, with more than 90% observed a single time. The rearrangement links TRBV21-1 to TRBJ1-5; no DNA check was done on the table's D call, TRBD1. TRBV21-1 is flagged as a pseudogene. The receptor was derived from an adult with an advanced solid tumor such as melanoma, head and neck, liver or kidney cancer. The sample was CD4+ or CD8+ T cells sorted from blood, taken in a trial of the OX40 agonist ivuxolimab. The chain's CDR3 is CASIRRTGDSNQPQHF. The CDR3 DNA is TGTGCCAGCATCCGTCGGACAGGAGATAGCAATCAGCCCCAGCATTTT.